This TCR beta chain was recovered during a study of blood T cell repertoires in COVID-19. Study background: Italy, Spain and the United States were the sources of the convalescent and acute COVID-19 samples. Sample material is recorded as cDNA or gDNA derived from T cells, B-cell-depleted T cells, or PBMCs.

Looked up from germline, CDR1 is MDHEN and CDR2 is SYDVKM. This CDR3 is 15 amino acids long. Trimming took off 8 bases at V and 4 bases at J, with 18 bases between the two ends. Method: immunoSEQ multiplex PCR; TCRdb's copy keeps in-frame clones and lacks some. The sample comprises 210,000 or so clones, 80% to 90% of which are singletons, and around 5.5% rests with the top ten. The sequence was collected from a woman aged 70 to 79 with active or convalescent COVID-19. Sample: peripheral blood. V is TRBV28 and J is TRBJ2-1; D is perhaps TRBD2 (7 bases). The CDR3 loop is CASRGETGPYNEQFF. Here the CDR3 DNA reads TGTGCCAGCCGGGGGGAGACAGGTCCTTACAATGAGCAGTTCTTC.